One sample yielded the 22 T cell receptor beta chains listed below, sequenced in a study of identical twins. TCRdb reanalysed the 5' RACE reads using MiXCR and keeps one entry per CDR3 protein. The table lists 550,000 to 700,000 distinct CDR3 sequences, 9% to 10% of them singletons. The sample was also reused in another study, on yellow fever vaccine responses in identical twins.

What was sequenced was PBMCs. All receptors derive from a woman under 30 in good health.

In this sample, this clonotype turned up a few times. This chain uses TRBV2 with TRBJ1-1; D is undetermined. The V gene lost 4 bases and the J gene lost 2 bases, with 11 bases spanning the gap. Germline V gives CDR1 SNHLY, CDR2 FYNNEI. The CDR3 is made up of 14 amino acids. CDR3 region: CASSVAELNTEAFF. CDR3 sequence (DNA): TGTGCCAGCAGTGTGGCAGAACTTAACACTGAAGCTTTCTTT. Supplemented by reference TRBV2 and TRBJ1-1, the full variable domain reads EPEVTQTPSHQVTQMGQEVILRCVPISNHLYFYWYRQILGQKVEFLVSFYNNEISEKSEIFDDQFSVERPDGSNFTLKIRSTKLEDSAMYFCASSVAELNTEAFFGQGTRLTVV.

This clonotype came up many times. The chain recombines TRBV7-2 with TRBJ2-3, with 9 positions matching TRBD2. CDR1 and CDR2 (germline): SGHTA, FQGNSA. This CDR3 region has 15 residues. J lost 8 bases, V lost 1 base, and 7 bases had no gene match. In DNA form, the CDR3 reads TGTGCCAGCAGCTTAGGCCTAGCGGGACCCCCTACGCAGTATTTT. This translates into CASSLGLAGPPTQYF.

This rearrangement joins TRBV4-1 to TRBJ2-7; 12 bases map to TRBD2. The junction had 10 bases not matched to a gene; V was cut back by 4 bases and J by 3 bases. Germline V lookup: CDR1 MGHRA, CDR2 YSYEKL. This CDR3 comprises 17 residues. CDR3: CASSPSWTSGNNYEQYF. The CDR3 region has the DNA TGCGCCAGCAGCCCTTCCTGGACTAGCGGGAATAACTACGAGCAGTACTTC.

V is TRBV5-1 and J is TRBJ2-1; D remains ambiguous. The CDR3 runs to 15 residues. V lost 0 bases and J lost 2, with 9 bases in between. Germline loops: CDR1 SGHRS, CDR2 YFSETQ. CDR3 in amino acids: CASSLAVGTYNEQFF. The CDR3 DNA follows: TGCGCCAGCAGCTTGGCCGTGGGGACCTACAATGAGCAGTTCTTC.

This clonotype has only a few counts. Here the CDR3 reads CATSLIRGSPLHF. CDR3 sequence (DNA): TGTGCCACCAGCCTGATACGGGGTTCGCCCCTCCACTTT. The chain recombines TRBV15 with TRBJ1-6; no firm D call. V lost 5 bases, J lost 13 bases, and 15 bases lay in between. From germline, CDR1 is LNHNV and CDR2 YYDKDF (reference sequence). This CDR3 has 13 residues.

This clonotype occurred many times. The V call is TRBV7-2, the J call TRBJ2-7; TRBD2 is a possible D gene (5 bases). The CDR3 contains 14 residues. Germline V lookup: CDR1 SGHTA, CDR2 FQGNSA. Trimming shortened V by 3 bases and J by 4 bases, and 13 bases separated the two germline ends. The CDR3 DNA sequence: TGTGCCAGCAGCTTGGGTCGGGGATCATACGAGCAGTACTTC. It specifies CASSLGRGSYEQYF.

This rearrangement joins TRBV11-2 to TRBJ1-2; D remains unclear. This CDR3 is 17 amino acids long. Germline V gene data show CDR1 as SGHAT and CDR2 as FQNNGV. Deletions cut 0 bases from V and 3 bases from J, with 17 bases between. CDR3 bases: TGTGCCAGCAGCTTAGATTTGTGGCAGGCCGCGGACTATGGCTACACCTTC. Translation gives CASSLDLWQAADYGYTF.

This clonotype was recorded many times. The chain combines TRBV5-6 with TRBJ2-3; D not resolved. CDR1 and CDR2 from the germline V gene are SGHDT and YYEEEE. The V end lost 7 bases, the J end lost 4 bases, and 13 bases lay between the germline ends. The CDR3 spans 13 residues. CDR3 sequence (DNA): TGTGCCAGCTGCCTGGGATCAGCAGATACGCAGTATTTT. Protein product: CASCLGSADTQYF. The full variable domain, with the rest looked up from reference TRBV5-6 and TRBJ2-3, is DAGVTQSPTHLIKTRGQQVTLRCSPKSGHDTVSWYQQALGQGPQFIFQYYEEEERQRGNFPDRFSGHQFPNYSSELNVNALLLGDSALYLCASCLGSADTQYFGPGTRLTVL.

This clonotype was picked up many times. This chain links TRBV12-3 or TRBV12-4 with TRBJ2-5, with TRBD2 matching over 15 bases. V lost 5 bases and J lost 5; bases outside the gene matches: 18. This CDR3 spans 20 amino acids. As DNA, the CDR3 is TGTGCCAGCAGTCACCTAAGGACTAGCGGGAGGGCCAGAATTCATGAGACCCAGTACTTC. This encodes CASSHLRTSGRARIHETQYF.

This clonotype was picked up many times. The chain carries TRBV20-1 and TRBJ2-1, with 12 positions matching TRBD2. The CDR3 length is 18 residues. With 0 bases clipped from V and 7 bases from J, the junction kept 13 bases outside the gene matches. Germline values: CDR1 DFQATT, CDR2 SNEGSKA (reference sequence). The CDR3 loop is CSARDNPRLAGGLNEQFF. DNA of the CDR3: TGCAGTGCTAGAGATAACCCTCGGCTAGCGGGAGGGCTGAATGAGCAGTTCTTC.

A few counts support this clonotype. The V and J genes are TRBV3-1 and TRBJ2-5; maybe TRBD2 (5 bases). V was trimmed by 2 bases and J by 5 bases, leaving 12 bases between them. The germline CDR1 and CDR2 sequences are LGHDT and YNNKEL (reference sequence). This CDR3 has 14 amino acids. The CDR3 nucleotides read TGTGCCAGCAGCCAACTGTCGCGGGCCGAGACCCAGTACTTC. Translation gives CASSQLSRAETQYF.

The chain employs TRBV10-3 and TRBJ2-5; 8 nucleotides match TRBD1. The CDR3 contains 14 residues. Germline V gives CDR1 ENHRY, CDR2 SYGVKD. Trimming cost V 0 bases and J 6 bases; bases outside gene matches: 3. The CDR3 loop reads CAISESGQEKTQYF. DNA of the CDR3: TGTGCCATCAGTGAGTCGGGACAGGAAAAGACCCAGTACTTC.

The chain employs TRBV30 and TRBJ2-7, with D perhaps TRBD1 or TRBD2 (5 bases each). V was pared by 8 bases and J by 5 bases, with 19 bases between. CDR1 GTSNPN and CDR2 SVGIG come from the germline V gene (reference sequence). The CDR3 has 13 amino acids. CDR3 in amino acids: CAGRGSVRDEQYF. The CDR3 DNA reads TGTGCCGGACGGGGCAGCGTTCGGGACGAGCAGTACTTC.

This clonotype appeared a few times. The chain joins TRBV5-1 to TRBJ2-5; D is undetermined. The germline V and J ends were trimmed by 3 bases and 4 bases, with 16 bases remaining between them. Germline V gene sequence: CDR1 SGHRS, CDR2 YFSETQ. The CDR3 loop spans 15 amino acids. This chain's CDR3 is CASSSDAYPGETQYF. The DNA for the CDR3 is TGCGCCAGCAGCTCGGACGCCTACCCGGGAGAGACCCAGTACTTC.

This clonotype was detected a few times. V is TRBV5-1 and J is TRBJ2-1; D not certain. This CDR3 region has 13 residues. CDR1 SGHRS and CDR2 YFSETQ come from the germline V gene. Trimming cost V 0 bases and J 5 bases, with 6 bases left between them. CDR3 nucleotides: TGCGCCAGCAGCTTGGCTGCCAACAATGAGCAGTTCTTC. Its protein is CASSLAANNEQFF.

This clonotype was counted only a few times. The chain couples TRBV20-1 to TRBJ2-7; possible D gene TRBD1, 6 bases. Germline V gene lookup returns CDR1 DFQATT and CDR2 SNEGSKA (reference sequence). CDR3 size: 14 residues. Trimming took 5 bases from V and 2 from J, leaving 16 bases between them. DNA for the CDR3: TGCAGTGCTTTTACTTGGGACAATGCCTACGAGCAGTACTTC. It translates to CSAFTWDNAYEQYF.

This clonotype was counted at least ten times. This chain links TRBV10-3 with TRBJ1-5; 9 bases map to TRBD1. Looked up from germline, CDR1 is ENHRY and CDR2 is SYGVKD. The V and J ends lost 4 bases and 5 bases, in that order; junction bases with no gene match: 6. The CDR3 contains 15 residues. The CDR3 bases are TGTGCCATCAGTGCAAGGGACAGGGAAGATCAGCCCCAGCATTTT. This encodes CAISARDREDQPQHF.

This clonotype showed up just once. This likely came from a read error, as a far larger clone is one base away. The chain carries TRBV7-9 and TRBJ1-1; unclear D gene. The length of the CDR3 is 11 residues. The ends were cut back, 5 bases at V and 4 bases at J, with 5 bases in the middle. Germline V gives CDR1 SEHNR, CDR2 FQNEAQ (reference sequence). The CDR3 coding sequence is TGTGCCAGCAGCCCTATCACTGAAGCTTTCTTT. Residues: CASSPITEAFF.

The V call is TRBV7-2, the J call TRBJ2-7, with 7 bases matching TRBD1. Germline V gives CDR1 SGHTA, CDR2 FQGNSA. V shed 5 bases and J 5 bases; nucleotides not matched to a gene: 18. This CDR3 has 17 residues. CDR3: CASSPEGDREFENEQYF. The CDR3 nucleotides read TGTGCCAGCAGCCCCGAGGGAGACAGGGAGTTTGAAAACGAGCAGTACTTC.

This clonotype has ten or more counts. The rearrangement uses TRBV20-1 and TRBJ2-7; a weak D match, TRBD1 (5 bases). V shed 0 bases and J shed 0 bases, with 12 bases lying between them. There are 15 residues in the CDR3. Germline values: CDR1 DFQATT, CDR2 SNEGSKA (reference sequence). CDR3 in DNA: TGCAGTGCTAGAGACCCGACAGCGTTCTCCTACGAGCAGTACTTC. It encodes CSARDPTAFSYEQYF.

This clonotype was detected a few times. V gene TRBV24-1 combines with J gene TRBJ1-5; D is undetermined. The CDR3 runs 13 residues. Germline CDR1 KGHDR, CDR2 SFDVKD. Trimming left V 6 bases short and J 6 bases short, with 11 bases between. The CDR3 is CATSPPWGQPQHF. The CDR3 DNA reads as TGTGCCACCAGTCCACCCTGGGGTCAGCCCCAGCATTTT.

The chain employs TRBV2 and TRBJ2-7, with D possibly matching TRBD1 (5 bases). Germline-derived CDR1 and CDR2 are SNHLY and FYNNEI. This CDR3 region has 12 residues. The V end was cut by 11 bases, the J end by 7 bases, with 18 bases between. CDR3 region: CAVQEGRSEQYF. The CDR3 bases are TGTGCCGTACAGGAAGGCCGTTCGGAGCAGTACTTC.